This T cell receptor (beta chain) was found in a study of radiation and T cells in renal cell carcinoma (TCRdb year 2020). Some background on the complete study: In total, around 53 samples, comprising roughly 25 tumors and 27 peripheral blood samples, were subjected to TCR beta sequencing. Across all 55 or so samples, under 5,000,000 unique CDR3 nucleotide sequences encoding roughly 2.7 million unique CDR3 amino acid sequences were identified. Points the paper makes about the study in general: Compared with control tumors, irradiated tumors had a greater number of dominant CDR3 motifs, and those motifs took up a bigger portion of the repertoire. The single-armed trial design could not address effects of radiation dose or scheduling on the TCR repertoire. Only small tumor regions of roughly 1 g were available, so intratumoral heterogeneity was not captured. Higher TCR clonality was observed in irradiated tumors than in controls, with an average of roughly 54% of the repertoire accounted for by the top 100 clonotypes, compared with approximately 45% in nephrectomy-only tumors.

This specimen's time point label, interpreted: tumor resected at nephrectomy. The sample's treatment or condition, from its label and the paper: treatment-naive control, cytoreductive nephrectomy. Control tumors came from treatment-naive renal cell carcinoma patients who underwent cytoreductive nephrectomy without prior radiation. Every patient's renal cell carcinoma showed clear cell pathology. The control tumors used for TCR sequencing were from a few females and roughly ten males, were resected between the early 2010s and the mid-2010s, and had a median patient age of around 56 years (range roughly 40 to 82). Tumors were dissociated mechanically, digested with collagenase/hyaluronidase at 37 degrees C, processed in gentleMACS C tubes, and stored in liquid nitrogen. Genomic DNA for TCR sequencing was prepared using the QIAamp DNA Blood Mini Kit (Qiagen). The analyses included only samples that passed all quality control checks.

To note about this clone: Its recognized antigen is unknown. No qualities accompany the bases; no much larger clone lies one base away.

At the junction V is shortened by 5 bases and J by 0 bases, with 13 bases in between. CDR1 is given as SGHVS and CDR2 as FQNEAQ, both from the germline V gene. Counted from cysteine to phenylalanine, this CDR3 has 16 amino acids. Only CDR3 DNA is held: 48 bases, read in frame from base 1. TCR beta libraries were generated from genomic DNA with the immunoSEQ kit, following the manufacturer's recommendations. For library preparation, a first multiplex PCR was performed with proprietary primers, followed by a second PCR in which unique barcodes were added, and bead cleanups were performed after each round. Each sample batch included a kit-provided positive control reaction and a negative control reaction. The final libraries were assessed on an Agilent 4200 TapeStation D1000 ScreenTape, pooled by volume, and quantified by qPCR. An Illumina NextSeq500 fitted with a MidOutput 150-cycle cartridge performed the sequencing, running 156 Read1 cycles and 15 Index1 cycles with the kit's custom primers. The pooled library was loaded at about 0.98 pM, with an approximately 20% PhiX control spiked in. In the authors' own workflow: Vendor-processed data were analyzed in R, with a clonotype defined as all T cells sharing the same CDR3 nucleotide sequence. For clone abundance analyses, frequencies were normalized to the 10,000 most abundant clones in each sample. Before analysis, public T cell clones were removed, and these numbered fewer than six per sample on average. Dominant motif analysis used ImmunoMap with the PAM10 matrix, gap penalty 30 and homology threshold 0.3; motifs with cumulative frequency at least 0.01 counted as dominant. TCRdb's version of the immuneACCESS table is confined to in-frame rearrangements and falls short of the full clone set. An unresolved V gene accounts for under half of the shortfall where checked; the remainder is of unknown origin. D and trimming were read from the DNA, whereas the V and J calls and clone size are those reported in that table. For this sample the table gives over 12,000 clones, of which more than 55% were detected only once. Approximately 15% of the sample is taken by the ten largest.

Sequenced material: tumor tissue, taken from a patient whose treatment was nephrectomy without radiotherapy. This TCR derives from a man in his sixties with renal cell carcinoma. The sequence is built from TRBV7-8 and TRBJ2-2; no D segment can be confidently identified. CDR3 reads: CASSPVTGANTGELFF. The DNA reads TGTGCCAGCAGCCCCGTCACCGGAGCGAACACCGGGGAGCTGTTTTTT.